The source of this T cell receptor (beta chain) is a study of control samples from healthy donors and cancer patients. V was clipped by 3 bases and J by 10 bases, with 13 bases between them. CDR1 is KGHSH, CDR2 LQKENI, per germline. This CDR3 has 14 residues. TCRdb's table, derived via immunoSEQ multiplex PCR, lists solely in-frame clones and lacks some. The table lists roughly 170,000 clones, 80% to 95% of them singletons. This chain connects TRBV18 to TRBJ1-6, with D possibly being TRBD1 (5 bases). Input material: blood. The clonotype originates from a woman aged 40 to 50 in good health. The CDR3, as DNA: TGTGCCAGCTCACCGGGACCGGCTGGGTCACCCCTCCACTTT. It is translated as CASSPGPAGSPLHF.